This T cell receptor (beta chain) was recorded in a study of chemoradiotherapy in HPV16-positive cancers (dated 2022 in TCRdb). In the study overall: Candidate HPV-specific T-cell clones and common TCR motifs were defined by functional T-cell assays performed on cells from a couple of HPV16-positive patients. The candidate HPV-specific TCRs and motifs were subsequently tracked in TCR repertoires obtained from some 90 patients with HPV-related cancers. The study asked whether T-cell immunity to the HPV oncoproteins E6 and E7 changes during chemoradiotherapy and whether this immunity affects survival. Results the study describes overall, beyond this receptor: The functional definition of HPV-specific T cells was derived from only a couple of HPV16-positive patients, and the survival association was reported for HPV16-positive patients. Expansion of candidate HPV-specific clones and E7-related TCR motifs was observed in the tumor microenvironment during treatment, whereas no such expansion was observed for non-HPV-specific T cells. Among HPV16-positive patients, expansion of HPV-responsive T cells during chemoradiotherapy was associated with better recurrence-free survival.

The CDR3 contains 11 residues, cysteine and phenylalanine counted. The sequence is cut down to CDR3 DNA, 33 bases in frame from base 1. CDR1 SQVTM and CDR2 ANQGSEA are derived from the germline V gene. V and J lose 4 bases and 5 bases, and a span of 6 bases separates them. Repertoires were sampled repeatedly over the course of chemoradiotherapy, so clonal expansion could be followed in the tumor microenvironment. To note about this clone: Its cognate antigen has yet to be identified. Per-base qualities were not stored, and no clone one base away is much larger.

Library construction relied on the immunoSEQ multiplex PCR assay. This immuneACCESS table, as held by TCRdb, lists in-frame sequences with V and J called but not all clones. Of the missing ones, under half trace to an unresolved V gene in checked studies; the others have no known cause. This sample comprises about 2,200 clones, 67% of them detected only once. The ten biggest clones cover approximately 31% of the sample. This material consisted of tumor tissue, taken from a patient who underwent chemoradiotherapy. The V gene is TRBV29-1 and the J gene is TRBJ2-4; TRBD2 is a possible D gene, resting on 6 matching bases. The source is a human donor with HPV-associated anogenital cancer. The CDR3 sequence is CSVGLENIQYF. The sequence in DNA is TGCAGCGTTGGACTAGAAAACATTCAGTACTTC.